The clone carrying this TCR beta chain was counted a few times. Antigen unknown. The data are from a study of shared clonotypes between healthy human individuals. Study-level findings and limits: The rarefaction results pointed to incomplete sorted-subset sequencing despite large depth. Shared across several donors were 4% to 5% of the naive CD4 clonotypes.

The protocol was immunoSEQ multiplex PCR, while the TCRdb copy is restricted to in-frame clones and leaves out a portion. This sample has under 850,000 clones; about two thirds occur once, and the top ten carry approximately 1.8%. J lost 3 bases, V lost 4 bases, and 6 bases had no gene match. The CDR3 loop spans 14 amino acids. Germline V gives CDR1 MNHNS, CDR2 SASEGT. The chain uses TRBV6-1 and TRBJ2-7; TRBD2 matches 7 bases. This sequence originates from a woman under 40 in good health. Sequencing was done on a sample of memory CD4+ T cells sorted from blood. Subset indicated: CD45RA-negative fraction. Written as DNA, the CDR3 is TGTGCCAGCAGTGCTTCCGGACTAGGCTACGAGCAGTACTTC. Translated: CASSASGLGYEQYF.